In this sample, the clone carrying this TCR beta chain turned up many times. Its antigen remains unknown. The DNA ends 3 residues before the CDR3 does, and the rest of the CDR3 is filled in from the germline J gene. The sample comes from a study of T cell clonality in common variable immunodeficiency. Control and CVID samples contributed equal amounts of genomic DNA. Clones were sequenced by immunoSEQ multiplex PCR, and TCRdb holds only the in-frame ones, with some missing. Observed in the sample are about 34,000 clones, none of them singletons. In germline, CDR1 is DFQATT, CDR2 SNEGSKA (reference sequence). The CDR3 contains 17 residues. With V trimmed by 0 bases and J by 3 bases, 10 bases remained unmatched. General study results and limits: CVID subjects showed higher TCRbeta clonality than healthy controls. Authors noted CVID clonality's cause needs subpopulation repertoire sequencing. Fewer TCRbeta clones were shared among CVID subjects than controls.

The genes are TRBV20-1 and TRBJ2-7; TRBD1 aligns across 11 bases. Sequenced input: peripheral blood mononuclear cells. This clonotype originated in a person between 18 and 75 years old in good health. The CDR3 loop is CSARDYGTGGLIYEQYF. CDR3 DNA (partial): TGCAGTGCTAGAGATTATGGGACAGGGGGACTCATCTACGAG.